This T cell receptor (beta chain) was sequenced in a study of blood T cells in healthy people across ages. Through a sample-barcoded 5' primer and a J-beta primer mix, a second PCR was run for about 6 to 11 cycles. Each cDNA molecule received a tag from a template-switch adaptor that had 12 random nucleotides. TCRdb re-analysed the 5' RACE reads in MiXCR, keeping a single row per CDR3 protein. In the table there are hundreds of thousands of distinct CDR3 sequences, 46% of which are singletons. This clonotype was seen a handful of times. Its antigen is currently unknown. Study results and caveats: Investigators treated diversity estimates from one million T cells as underestimates. The donors' CMV status was not determined, possibly confounding changes in expanded clonotypes.

Peripheral blood samples of roughly 9.8 milliliters were drawn from each donor. The germline V gene has CDR1 LGHDT and CDR2 YNNKEL (reference sequence). CDR3 length: 17 residues. Trimming cost V 0 bases and J 2 bases, with 17 bases left between them. This TCR came from a man of 80 years or more in good health. The chain uses TRBV3-1 and TRBJ2-7; D is unresolved. Material: blood. The CDR3 coding sequence is TGTGCCAGCAGCCAAGAAGCCCATGCAAGTTGGGCCTACGAGCAGTACTTC. Translation: CASSQEAHASWAYEQYF.